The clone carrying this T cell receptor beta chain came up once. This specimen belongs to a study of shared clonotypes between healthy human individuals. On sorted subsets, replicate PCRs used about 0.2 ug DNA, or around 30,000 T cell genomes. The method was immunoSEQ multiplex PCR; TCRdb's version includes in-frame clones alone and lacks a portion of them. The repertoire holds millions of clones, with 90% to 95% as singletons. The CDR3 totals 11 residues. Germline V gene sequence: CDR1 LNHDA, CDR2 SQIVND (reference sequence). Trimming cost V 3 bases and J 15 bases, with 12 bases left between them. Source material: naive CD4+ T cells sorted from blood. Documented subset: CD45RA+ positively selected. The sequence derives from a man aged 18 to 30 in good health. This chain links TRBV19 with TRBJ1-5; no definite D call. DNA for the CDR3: TGTGCCAGTAGTATCAAATCTGGGTGGCATTTT. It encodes CASSIKSGWHF.